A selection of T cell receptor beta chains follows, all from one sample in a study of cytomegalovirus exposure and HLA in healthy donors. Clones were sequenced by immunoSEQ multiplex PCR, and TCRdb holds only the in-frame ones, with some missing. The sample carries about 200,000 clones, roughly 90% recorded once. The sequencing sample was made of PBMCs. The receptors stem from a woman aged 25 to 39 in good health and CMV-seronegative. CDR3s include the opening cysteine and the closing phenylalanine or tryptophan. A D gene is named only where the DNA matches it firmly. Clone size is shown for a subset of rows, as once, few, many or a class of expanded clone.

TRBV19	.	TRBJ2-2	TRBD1	TGTGCCAGTAGATTACAGGGGGCGAACACCGGGGAGCTGTTTTTT	CASRLQGANTGELFF
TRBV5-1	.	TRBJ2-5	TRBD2	TGCGCCAGCAGGACTAGCGGGGAGGAGACCCAGTACTTC	CASRTSGEETQYF
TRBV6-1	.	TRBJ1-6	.	TGTGCCAGCAGTGAAGCTGCTGGTGGGAGCTCCTATAATTCACCCCTCCACTTT	CASSEAAGGSSYNSPLHF
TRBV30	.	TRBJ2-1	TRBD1	TGTGCCTGGAGTGCAGACAGGGGGTCCTACAATGAGCAGTTCTTC	CAWSADRGSYNEQFF
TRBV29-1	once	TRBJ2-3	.	TGCAGCCAAGGAGTAACAGATACGCAGTATTTT	CSQGVTDTQYF
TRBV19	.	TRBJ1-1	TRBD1	TGTGCCAGTACCCTACCCGGGACAGGGGTCACTGAAGCTTTCTTT	CASTLPGTGVTEAFF
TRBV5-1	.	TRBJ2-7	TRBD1	TGCGCCAGCAGCCCCGGGACAGTAGGCTACGAGCAGTACTTC	CASSPGTVGYEQYF
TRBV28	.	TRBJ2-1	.	TGTGCCAGCAGTTTACCTTCACAGGGATTCTCCTACAATGAGCAGTTCTTC	CASSLPSQGFSYNEQFF
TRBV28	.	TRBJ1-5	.	TGTGCCAGCCAACACAGGAGCAATCAGCCCCAGCATTTT	CASQHRSNQPQHF
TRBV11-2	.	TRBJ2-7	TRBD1	TGTGCCAGCAGCTTTTCCGGGACAGGGCCCTACGAGCAGTACTTC	CASSFSGTGPYEQYF
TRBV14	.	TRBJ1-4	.	TGTGCCAGCAGCCAAGAAGGGGGATACGGAGAAAAACTGTTTTTT	CASSQEGGYGEKLFF
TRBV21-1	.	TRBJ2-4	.	TGTGCCAGCAGCAAAGTTGCCGGGAGGGCCGTCGTAACCAAAAACATTCAGTACTTC	CASSKVAGRAVVTKNIQYF
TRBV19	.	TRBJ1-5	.	TGTGCCAGTAGCCGCGGCAAGCCCCAGCATTTT	CASSRGKPQHF
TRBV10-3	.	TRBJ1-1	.	TGTGCCATCAGTGATGAGCAACGTGAAGCTTTCTTT	CAISDEQREAFF
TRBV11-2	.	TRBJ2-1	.	TGTGCCAGCAGCTTAGCTAGGGGGGGGCAGTTCTTC	CASSLARGGQFF
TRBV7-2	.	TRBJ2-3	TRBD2	TGTGCCAGCAGCTTACTAGCGGGGGGGTACGATACGCAGTATTTT	CASSLLAGGYDTQYF
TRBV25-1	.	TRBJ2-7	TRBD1	TGTGCCAGCAGTGAGGGGGACAGGGGTCCCTACGAGCAGTACTTC	CASSEGDRGPYEQYF
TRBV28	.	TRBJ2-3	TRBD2	TGTGCCAGCAGTTCCATAGCGGGAGGAGGACCTGGCACAGATACGCAGTATTTT	CASSSIAGGGPGTDTQYF
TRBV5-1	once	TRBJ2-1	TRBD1	TGCGCCAGCAGCGGCCGACAGGGGGCAACCTACAATGAGCAGTTCTTC	CASSGRQGATYNEQFF
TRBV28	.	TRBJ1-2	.	TGTGCCAGCAGTTTGACAGGCGAGTATGGCTACACCTTC	CASSLTGEYGYTF
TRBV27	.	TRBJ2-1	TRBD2	TGTGCCAGCAGTTTATCGCTGGGCGGGAGGCCCGAAAGTGAGCAGTTCTTC	CASSLSLGGRPESEQFF
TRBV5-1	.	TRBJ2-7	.	TGCGCCAGCAGCTTGGGCAGGGCATTCGCCTACGAGCAGTACTTC	CASSLGRAFAYEQYF
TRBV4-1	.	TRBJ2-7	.	TGCGCCAGCAGCCAAGATAGAAGTACCCGCGAGCAGTACTTC	CASSQDRSTREQYF
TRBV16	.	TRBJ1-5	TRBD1	TGTGCCAGCAGCCAAGGTCAGGGGGCGGGACAGCCCCAGCATTTT	CASSQGQGAGQPQHF
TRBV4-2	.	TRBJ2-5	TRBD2	TGTGCCAGCAGCCAACCGGGACTAGCGGGACAATTGTACTTC	CASSQPGLAGQLYF
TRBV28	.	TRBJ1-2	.	TGTGCCAGCAGTCTACAGCCCCGGCCCCACTATGGCTACACCTTC	CASSLQPRPHYGYTF
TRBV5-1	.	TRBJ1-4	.	TGCGCCAGCAGCACGGTTGCAACTAATGAAAAACTGTTTTTT	CASSTVATNEKLFF
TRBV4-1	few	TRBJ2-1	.	TGCGCCAGCAGCTCCGCGGAGTCCGCCTACAATGAGCAGTTCTTC	CASSSAESAYNEQFF
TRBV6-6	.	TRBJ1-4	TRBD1	TGTGCCAGCACCTTGGGACAGGGGTTAACTAATGAAAAACTGTTTTTT	CASTLGQGLTNEKLFF